These 19 T cell receptor beta chains came from one sample sequenced in a study of a mutant IDH1 vaccine in newly diagnosed glioma. As to time point: baseline, week 1 (first vaccination visit). Treatment reported: pre-vaccination baseline after standard-of-care therapy. Clones were read by immunoSEQ multiplex PCR, and TCRdb kept only the in-frame ones, dropping some. This sample carries some 23,000 clones, 90% to 95% of them seen once, and the ten largest clones take approximately 1.1%. The sequencing used PBMCs, collected from a glioma patient treated with radiotherapy, temozolomide or both. These TCRs come from a middle-aged man with glioma.

The rearrangement joins TRBV6-5 to TRBJ2-2; D remains unclear. This CDR3 has 14 residues. Per germline, CDR1 MNHEY and CDR2 SVGAGI. V was clipped by 5 bases and J by 4 bases, with 11 bases between them. The CDR3 loop is CASSLRAVTGELFF. DNA for the CDR3: TGTGCCAGCAGTCTCCGGGCCGTCACCGGGGAGCTGTTTTTT.

The V call is TRBV9, the J call TRBJ2-1, with D unclear. Germline lookup yields CDR1 SGDLS and CDR2 YYNGEE. Trimming took off 4 bases at V and 4 bases at J, with 9 bases between the two ends. The CDR3 is made up of 13 amino acids. In DNA, the CDR3 is TGTGCCAGCAGCCGCGACACTTACAATGAGCAGTTCTTC. Protein sequence: CASSRDTYNEQFF.

This chain links TRBV4-1 with TRBJ1-2, with D maybe TRBD1 (5 bases). The V end was cut by 3 bases, the J end by 5 bases, with 10 bases between. CDR3 length equals 13 residues. Looked up from germline, CDR1 is MGHRA and CDR2 is YSYEKL. CDR3 region: CASSHQGAYGYTF. The CDR3 bases are TGCGCCAGCAGCCATCAAGGGGCTTATGGCTACACCTTC.

The chain carries TRBV6-6 and TRBJ1-2, with 8 bases fitting TRBD1. CDR1 and CDR2 (germline): MNHNY, SVGAGI (reference sequence). The CDR3 sequence is 15 residues long. The trim removed 5 bases at V and 2 bases at J, leaving 7 bases unmatched. Here the CDR3 DNA reads TGTGCCAGCAGTCCCTACCGGACAGGGAACTATGGCTACACCTTC. Its protein product is CASSPYRTGNYGYTF.

This clone is a singleton in its sample. This chain connects TRBV10-1 to TRBJ2-1; D is ambiguous. Germline-derived CDR1 and CDR2 are WNHNN and SYGVQD (reference sequence). The V and J ends lost 0 bases and 8 bases respectively, with 8 bases between them. The CDR3 is 13 amino acids. The CDR3 region is CASSESAGHEQFF. For the CDR3, the DNA is TGCGCCAGCAGTGAGTCGGCAGGCCATGAGCAGTTCTTC.

The chain recombines TRBV29-1 with TRBJ1-6, with 10 bases that match TRBD1. Germline lookup yields CDR1 SQVTM and CDR2 ANQGSEA. V was clipped by 4 bases and J by 7 bases; unmatched bases: 1. This CDR3 comprises 13 residues. DNA of the CDR3: TGCAGCGTTGGGGACAGGGGAAATTCACCCCTCCACTTT. This sequence encodes CSVGDRGNSPLHF.

This clone came up once. The chain's CDR3 is CASSLAFLDHTEAFF. In DNA form, the CDR3 reads TGTGCCAGCAGCTTGGCCTTCCTCGACCACACTGAAGCTTTCTTT. This chain uses TRBV5-6 with TRBJ1-1, with unresolved D. The germline V gene has CDR1 SGHDT and CDR2 YYEEEE. The V gene lost 0 bases and the J gene lost 3 bases, with 12 bases spanning the gap. The CDR3 totals 15 residues.

The chain uses TRBV27 and TRBJ1-2; possibly TRBD1 for D (6 bases). Trimming took off 6 bases at V and 5 bases at J, with 16 bases between the two ends. Germline CDR1 and CDR2: MNHEY and SMNVEV (reference sequence). CDR3 size: 14 residues. Here the CDR3 reads CASRSQGSLYGYTF. The CDR3 DNA reads as TGTGCCAGCAGGTCACAGGGATCCCTATATGGCTACACCTTC.

This chain joins TRBV7-9 and TRBJ1-2, with 10 bases aligning to TRBD1. This CDR3 is 15 amino acids long. Germline CDR1 SEHNR, CDR2 FQNEAQ (reference sequence). The V segment lost 2 bases and the J segment 4 bases; nucleotides outside the gene matches: 4. In DNA, the CDR3 is TGTGCCAGCAGCTTAAGACAGGGGGCGGGCTATGGCTACACCTTC. Amino acids: CASSLRQGAGYGYTF.

This chain joins TRBV5-1 and TRBJ2-7; TRBD2 agrees at 13 bases. Germline lookup yields CDR1 SGHRS and CDR2 YFSETQ. V trimming: 4 bases; J trimming: 2 bases; junction bases outside the gene matches: 6. This CDR3 comprises 16 residues. This CDR3 reads CASSTSTSGRPYEQYF. For the CDR3, the DNA is TGCGCCAGCAGCACCTCGACTAGCGGGAGGCCCTACGAGCAGTACTTC. Full variable domain (remainder filled in from reference TRBV5-1 and TRBJ2-7): KAGVTQTPRYLIKTRGQQVTLSCSPISGHRSVSWYQQTPGQGLQFLFEYFSETQRNKGNFPGRFSGRQFSNSRSEMNVSTLELGDSALYLCASSTSTSGRPYEQYFGPGTRLTVT.

This rearrangement joins TRBV29-1 to TRBJ2-2; the match to TRBD1 covers 12 bases. The CDR3 extends over 18 amino acids. V gave up 3 bases and J gave up 7 bases; unmatched junction bases: 15. The germline CDR1 and CDR2 sequences are SQVTM and ANQGSEA. The CDR3 DNA is TGCAGCGTTGAGATTCGGGGACAGGGGGCGTCGGTCTACGGGGAGCTGTTTTTT. Encoded protein: CSVEIRGQGASVYGELFF.

In nucleotides, the CDR3 is TGTGCCAGCAGTGTCGGACAGGGGGGCTATGGCTACACCTTC. This encodes CASSVGQGGYGYTF. The chain uses TRBV2 and TRBJ1-2; 10 bases are a match to TRBD1. Losses at the gene ends were 4 bases for V and 4 bases for J; bases not matched to a gene: 3. This CDR3 has 14 residues. Germline V CDR1 and CDR2: SNHLY, FYNNEI.

CDR3 sequence: CASSIYDKNTEAFF. The CDR3 DNA is TGCGCCAGCAGCATATACGACAAGAACACTGAAGCTTTCTTT. The chain carries TRBV5-1 and TRBJ1-1; D remains ambiguous. CDR3 size: 14 residues. The ends were cut back, 4 bases at V and 1 base at J, with 11 bases in the middle. In germline, CDR1 is SGHRS, CDR2 YFSETQ.

The chain links TRBV5-1 to TRBJ2-7; D ambiguous. Germline assignment: CDR1 SGHRS and CDR2 YFSETQ. Trimming shortened V by 0 bases and J by 5 bases, and 6 bases separated the two germline ends. This CDR3 spans 12 amino acids. The CDR3 reads CASSLATNEQYF. CDR3 DNA: TGCGCCAGCAGCTTGGCAACCAACGAGCAGTACTTC.

This clone is a singleton in its sample. V is TRBV7-9 and J is TRBJ1-2; 10 bases align to TRBD1. V gave up 2 bases and J gave up 3 bases; unmatched junction bases: 6. CDR1 is SEHNR, CDR2 FQNEAQ, per germline (reference sequence). The CDR3 runs 16 residues. The CDR3: CASSLFGDRGHYGYTF. The DNA for the CDR3 is TGTGCCAGCAGCTTATTCGGGGACAGGGGACACTATGGCTACACCTTC.

This clone was seen a single time. The chain is built from TRBV5-6 and TRBJ2-7, with 8 bases lining up with TRBD1. The CDR3 consists of 14 residues. With V trimmed by 0 bases and J by 4 bases, 3 bases remained unmatched. Germline V CDR1 and CDR2: SGHDT, YYEEEE. The CDR3 here is CASSLGQGAYEQYF. For the CDR3, the DNA is TGTGCCAGCAGCTTGGGGCAGGGGGCTTACGAGCAGTACTTC.

CDR3 protein: CATSRGTLTSSYEQYF. CDR3 sequence (DNA): TGTGCCACCAGCAGGGGGACTCTAACTTCGTCCTACGAGCAGTACTTC. V gene TRBV15 combines with J gene TRBJ2-7; maybe TRBD2 (6 bases). CDR1 is LNHNV, CDR2 YYDKDF, per germline (reference sequence). The CDR3 loop spans 16 amino acids. Trimming cost V 3 bases and J 1 base, with 16 bases left between them. Supplemented by reference TRBV15 and TRBJ2-7, the full variable domain reads DAMVIQNPRYQVTQFGKPVTLSCSQTLNHNVMYWYQQKSSQAPKLLFHYYDKDFNNEADTPDNFQSRRPNTSFCFLDIRSPGLGDTAMYLCATSRGTLTSSYEQYFGPGTRLTVT.

The V and J genes are TRBV7-2 and TRBJ1-1; a possible D gene is TRBD1 (5 bases). The CDR3 totals 16 residues. V lost 5 bases and J lost 1, with 17 bases in between. The germline CDR1 and CDR2 sequences are SGHTA and FQGNSA. The CDR3 DNA reads as TGTGCCAGCAGCCCGAACCCCGGGACGGCGAACACTGAAGCTTTCTTT. Translation gives CASSPNPGTANTEAFF.

The chain uses TRBV19 and TRBJ2-2; D gene unclear. This CDR3 region has 12 residues. The V end was cut by 2 bases, the J end by 6 bases, with 4 bases between. CDR1 LNHDA and CDR2 SQIVND come from the germline V gene (reference sequence). The CDR3 region has the DNA TGTGCCAGTAGTATACGATCCGGGGAGCTGTTTTTT. It yields the protein CASSIRSGELFF.